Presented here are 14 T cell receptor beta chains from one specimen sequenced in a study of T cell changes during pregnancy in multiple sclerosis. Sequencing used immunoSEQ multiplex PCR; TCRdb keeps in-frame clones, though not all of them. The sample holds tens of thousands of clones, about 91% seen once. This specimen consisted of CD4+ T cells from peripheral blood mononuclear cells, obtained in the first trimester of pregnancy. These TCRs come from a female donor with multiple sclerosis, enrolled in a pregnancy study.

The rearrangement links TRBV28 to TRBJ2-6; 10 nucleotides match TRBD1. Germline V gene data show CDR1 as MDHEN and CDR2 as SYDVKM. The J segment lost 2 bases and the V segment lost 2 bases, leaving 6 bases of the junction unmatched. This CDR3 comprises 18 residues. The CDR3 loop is CASSLPGQGSTGANVLTF. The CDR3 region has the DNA TGTGCCAGCAGTTTACCGGGACAGGGGTCTACTGGGGCCAACGTCCTGACTTTC.

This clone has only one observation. The chain's CDR3 is CASSLGRGTQETQYF. CDR3 nucleotide sequence: TGCGCCAGCAGCTTAGGACGGGGAACTCAAGAGACCCAGTACTTC. This chain uses TRBV5-1 with TRBJ2-5, with a possible D match to TRBD2 (5 bases). V lost 2 bases to trimming and J lost 2 bases, with 13 bases between them. CDR1 SGHRS and CDR2 YFSETQ come from the germline V gene. CDR3 length: 15 amino acids.

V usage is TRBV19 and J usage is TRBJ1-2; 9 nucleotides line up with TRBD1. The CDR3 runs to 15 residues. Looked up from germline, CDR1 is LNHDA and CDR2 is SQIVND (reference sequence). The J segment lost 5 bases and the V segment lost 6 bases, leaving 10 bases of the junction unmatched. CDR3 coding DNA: TGTGCCAGTAGAGTAACCGGGACAGGGAATTATGGCTACACCTTC. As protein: CASRVTGTGNYGYTF.

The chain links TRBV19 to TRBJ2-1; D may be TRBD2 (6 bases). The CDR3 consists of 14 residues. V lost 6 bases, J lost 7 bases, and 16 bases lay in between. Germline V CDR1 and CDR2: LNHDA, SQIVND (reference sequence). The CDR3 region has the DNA TGTGCCAGTAGCAGTCTTCGGGAGAAGAATGAGCAGTTCTTC. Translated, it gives CASSSLREKNEQFF.

CDR3 nucleotide sequence: TGTGCCAGCTCACCACAATCTAGCACAGATACGCAGTATTTT. Translated: CASSPQSSTDTQYF. This chain links TRBV18 with TRBJ2-3; D not resolved. This CDR3 is 14 amino acids long. Germline V gene sequence: CDR1 KGHSH, CDR2 LQKENI. V was shortened by 1 base and J by 0 bases, with 5 bases between the two germline ends.

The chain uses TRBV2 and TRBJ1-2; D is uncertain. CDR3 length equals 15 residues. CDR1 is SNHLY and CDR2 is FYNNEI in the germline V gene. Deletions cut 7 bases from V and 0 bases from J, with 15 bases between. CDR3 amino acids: CASTGGQFSNYGYTF. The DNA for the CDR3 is TGTGCCAGCACCGGTGGGCAGTTCTCTAACTATGGCTACACCTTC.

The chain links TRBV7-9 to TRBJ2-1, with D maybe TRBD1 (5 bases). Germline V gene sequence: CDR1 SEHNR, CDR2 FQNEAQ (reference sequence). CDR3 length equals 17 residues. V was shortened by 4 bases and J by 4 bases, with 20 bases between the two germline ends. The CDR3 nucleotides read TGTGCCAGCAGCTATAGCTACAGGTCCCGCCGTTACAATGAGCAGTTCTTC. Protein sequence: CASSYSYRSRRYNEQFF.

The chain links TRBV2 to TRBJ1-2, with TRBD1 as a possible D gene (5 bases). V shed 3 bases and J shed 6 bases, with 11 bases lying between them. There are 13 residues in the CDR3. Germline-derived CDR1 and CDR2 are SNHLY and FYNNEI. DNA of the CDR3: TGTGCCAGCAGTGAGCAAGGGGATAATGGCTACACCTTC. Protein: CASSEQGDNGYTF.

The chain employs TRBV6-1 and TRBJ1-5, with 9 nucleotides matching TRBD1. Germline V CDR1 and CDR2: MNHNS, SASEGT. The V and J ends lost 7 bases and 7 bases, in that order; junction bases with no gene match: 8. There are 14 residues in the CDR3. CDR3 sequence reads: CASNTGDRVQPQHF. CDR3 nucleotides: TGTGCCAGCAATACAGGGGACAGGGTCCAGCCCCAGCATTTT.

CDR3 in amino acids: CSVMYRDRGMGGTEAFF. For the CDR3, the DNA is TGCAGCGTCATGTACCGGGACAGGGGAATGGGTGGGACTGAAGCTTTCTTT. V usage is TRBV29-1 and J usage is TRBJ1-1, with TRBD1 matching 10 bases. This CDR3 comprises 17 residues. Germline V CDR1 and CDR2: SQVTM, ANQGSEA. V lost 6 bases, J lost 5 bases, and 18 bases stayed unmatched.

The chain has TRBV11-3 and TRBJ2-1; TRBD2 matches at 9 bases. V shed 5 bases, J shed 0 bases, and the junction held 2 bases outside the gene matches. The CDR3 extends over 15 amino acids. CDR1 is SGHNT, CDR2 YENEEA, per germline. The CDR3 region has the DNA TGTGCCAGCAGCAAAGCGGGAGGCTCCTACAATGAGCAGTTCTTC. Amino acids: CASSKAGGSYNEQFF.

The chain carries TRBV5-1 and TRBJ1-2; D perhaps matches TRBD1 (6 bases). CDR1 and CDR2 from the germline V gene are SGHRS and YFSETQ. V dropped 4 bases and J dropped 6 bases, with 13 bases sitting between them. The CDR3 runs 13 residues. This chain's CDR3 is CASSPRDIDGYTF. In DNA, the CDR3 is TGCGCCAGCAGCCCCCGGGACATCGATGGCTACACCTTC.

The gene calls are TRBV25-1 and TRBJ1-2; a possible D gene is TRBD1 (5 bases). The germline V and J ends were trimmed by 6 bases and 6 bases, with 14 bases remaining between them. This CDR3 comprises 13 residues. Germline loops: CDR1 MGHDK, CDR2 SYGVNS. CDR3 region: CASSPTGTHGYTF. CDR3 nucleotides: TGTGCCAGCAGCCCCACAGGAACCCATGGCTACACCTTC.

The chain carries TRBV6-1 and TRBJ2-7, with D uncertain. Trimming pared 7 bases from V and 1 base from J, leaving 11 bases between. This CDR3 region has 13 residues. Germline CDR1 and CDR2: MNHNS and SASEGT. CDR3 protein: CASNLHRSYEQYF. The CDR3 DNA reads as TGTGCCAGCAACTTGCACCGGTCCTACGAGCAGTACTTC.